One sample yielded the 7 T cell receptor beta chains listed below, sequenced in a study of control samples from healthy donors and cancer patients. Profiling relied on immunoSEQ multiplex PCR, and the TCRdb table lists in-frame clones only, not all of them. The data hold 65,000 to 80,000 clones, with about nine tenths observed a single time. Sample: PBMCs. These TCRs come from a woman aged 45-60 years with colorectal cancer.

This clone was counted between two and nine times. The chain recombines TRBV6-1 with TRBJ2-3; D remains unclear. The CDR3 runs 12 residues. Germline values: CDR1 MNHNS, CDR2 SASEGT. The V end was cut by 2 bases, the J end by 4 bases, with 4 bases between. CDR3 residues: CASSEWADTQYF. CDR3 bases: TGTGCCAGCAGTGAATGGGCAGATACGCAGTATTTT.

V is TRBV9 and J is TRBJ2-3; 9 positions match TRBD1. Germline CDR1 is SGDLS and CDR2 is YYNGEE. V was pared by 4 bases and J by 5 bases, with 11 bases of the junction left unmatched. The CDR3 contains 16 residues. DNA for the CDR3: TGTGCCAGCAGCATTTGGACAGGGGCCCAGGGAGATACGCAGTATTTT. Translation gives CASSIWTGAQGDTQYF.

The J gene is TRBJ2-6, the V gene TRBV5-1; 8 positions agree with TRBD1. V shed 0 bases, J shed 4 bases, and the junction held 3 bases outside the gene matches. Germline V lookup: CDR1 SGHRS, CDR2 YFSETQ. The CDR3 sequence is 16 residues long. CDR3 sequence (DNA): TGCGCCAGCAGCTTGGCAGGGGGCTTCGGGGCCAACGTCCTGACTTTC. It translates to CASSLAGGFGANVLTF.

The rearrangement uses TRBV7-2 and TRBJ2-1; 7 bases align to TRBD2. Unmatched junction bases numbered 7, after V lost 1 base and J lost 7 bases. CDR1 and CDR2 from the germline V gene are SGHTA and FQGNSA. The CDR3 sequence is 15 residues long. The CDR3 sequence: CASSLGTRTWNEQFF. CDR3 bases: TGTGCCAGCAGCTTAGGGACTAGGACTTGGAATGAGCAGTTCTTC.

This clone appeared a single time. This chain uses TRBV12-3 or TRBV12-4 with TRBJ1-1, with a possible D match to TRBD1 (6 bases). The CDR3 sequence is 13 residues long. The V and J ends lost 7 bases and 5 bases respectively, with 14 bases between them. The CDR3 sequence: CASTKQGMTEAFF. DNA of the CDR3: TGTGCCAGCACCAAACAGGGAATGACTGAAGCTTTCTTT.

CDR3 sequence (DNA): TGTGCCAGCAGTTCCCCGACAGGGGTGGCCACTGAAGCTTTCTTT. This gives the protein CASSSPTGVATEAFF. The V and J genes are TRBV27 and TRBJ1-1; 8 nucleotides agree with TRBD1. The germline V gene has CDR1 MNHEY and CDR2 SMNVEV (reference sequence). The CDR3 covers 15 residues. The ends lost 4 bases at V and 4 bases at J; junction bases unmatched: 8.

Only one count was recorded for this clone. The chain couples TRBV2 to TRBJ1-1; 8 bases are a match to TRBD1. In germline, CDR1 is SNHLY, CDR2 FYNNEI. The junction had 2 bases not matched to a gene; V was cut back by 10 bases and J by 1 base. The CDR3 extends over 12 amino acids. CDR3 sequence: CATGGGNTEAFF. CDR3 nucleotide sequence: TGTGCCACAGGGGGCGGGAACACTGAAGCTTTCTTT.